This T cell receptor beta chain stems from a study of shared clonotypes between healthy human individuals. About the study: The donors, a couple of women and three men, were aged 18 to 49.

The CDR3 runs 15 residues. Trimming cost V 6 bases and J 6 bases, with 17 bases left between them. CDR1 SNHLY and CDR2 FYNNEI come from the germline V gene. Generated by immunoSEQ multiplex PCR, the TCRdb table keeps only in-frame clones and is missing some. The table lists 850,000 to 1,200,000 clones, about 76% of them singletons. Donors comprised only Caucasian adults living in Nashville, Tennessee. In this sample, this clone turned up many times. The V gene is TRBV2, the J gene TRBJ1-4, with no clear D. This clonotype was sampled from a man between 18 and 35 years old in good health. The source material was memory CD4+ T cells sorted from blood. The sample's subset: CD45RA-negative fraction. Here the CDR3 reads CASRGRQDTHEKLFF. The CDR3 coding sequence is TGTGCCAGCAGAGGACGCCAGGATACTCATGAAAAACTGTTTTTT.